Listed below are T cell receptor beta chains from one sample, sequenced in a study of blood T cell repertoires in COVID-19. Assay used: immunoSEQ multiplex PCR; TCRdb lists only in-frame clones, some missing. The table has fewer than 200,000 clones, approximately 90% seen once. What was sequenced was peripheral blood. The source of these receptors is a man aged 45 to 65 with acute or convalescent COVID-19. CDR3s include the opening cysteine and the closing phenylalanine or tryptophan. The D gene is left open where the match is weak. The size entry is marked missing in some rows and otherwise reads once, few, many or a size class.

v_call: TRBV6-5
j_call: TRBJ1-1
clone_size: -
d_call: -
cdr3_nt: TGTGCCAGCAGTACACTTTGGGGCCCCACTGAAGCTTTCTTT
cdr3_aa: CASSTLWGPTEAFF

v_call: TRBV9
j_call: TRBJ2-1
clone_size: -
d_call: -
cdr3_nt: TGTGCCAGCAGCTCAGCCTTAACAGGGCCCGCCTACAATGAGCAGTTCTTC
cdr3_aa: CASSSALTGPAYNEQFF

v_call: TRBV28
j_call: TRBJ1-6
clone_size: -
d_call: -
cdr3_nt: TGTGCCAGTCTAGTCAGCAGGGGATGGGTCTCACCCCTCCACTTT
cdr3_aa: CASLVSRGWVSPLHF

v_call: TRBV24-1
j_call: TRBJ2-2
clone_size: -
d_call: -
cdr3_nt: TGTGCCACCAGTGATTTTAGCGGAGCGAACACCGGGGAGCTGTTTTTT
cdr3_aa: CATSDFSGANTGELFF

v_call: TRBV6-5
j_call: TRBJ1-1
clone_size: -
d_call: -
cdr3_nt: TGTGCCAGCAGTTACTCAAGCGGGGAAGCTTTCTTT
cdr3_aa: CASSYSSGEAFF

v_call: TRBV13
j_call: TRBJ1-6
clone_size: -
d_call: -
cdr3_nt: TGTGCCAGCAGAAATTCTCGGGCGGGGGGCCGAAATTCACCCCTCCACTTT
cdr3_aa: CASRNSRAGGRNSPLHF

v_call: TRBV19
j_call: TRBJ2-7
clone_size: -
d_call: TRBD2
cdr3_nt: TGTGCCAGTAGTCCCCGGGACTATATATCCTACGAGCAGTACTTC
cdr3_aa: CASSPRDYISYEQYF

v_call: TRBV7-3
j_call: TRBJ2-3
clone_size: -
d_call: TRBD1
cdr3_nt: TGTGCCAGCAGCTCAAATGACAGGGGGGAGAGGTATTTT
cdr3_aa: CASSSNDRGERYF

v_call: TRBV18
j_call: TRBJ2-1
clone_size: -
d_call: -
cdr3_nt: TGTGCCAGCTCACCACCCGGGGGGCACTCCTACAATGAGCAGTTCTTC
cdr3_aa: CASSPPGGHSYNEQFF

v_call: TRBV7-9
j_call: TRBJ1-3
clone_size: -
d_call: -
cdr3_nt: TGTGCCAGCAGCCCTCCTACAGGGCCCTCTGGAAACACCATATATTTT
cdr3_aa: CASSPPTGPSGNTIYF

v_call: TRBV6-5
j_call: TRBJ2-5
clone_size: few
d_call: TRBD1
cdr3_nt: TGTGCCAGCAGGGGACAGGGGTTAGAGACCCAGTACTTC
cdr3_aa: CASRGQGLETQYF

v_call: TRBV19
j_call: TRBJ1-5
clone_size: -
d_call: TRBD1
cdr3_nt: TGTGCCAGTAGTACGGACAGGGTTCAGCCCCAGCATTTT
cdr3_aa: CASSTDRVQPQHF

v_call: TRBV15
j_call: TRBJ1-5
clone_size: -
d_call: -
cdr3_nt: TGTGCCACCAGCTCCCGGGTTTCTAGCAATCAGCCCCAGCATTTT
cdr3_aa: CATSSRVSSNQPQHF

v_call: TRBV7-9
j_call: TRBJ1-4
clone_size: -
d_call: -
cdr3_nt: TGTGCCAGCAGCTTAGCACAGGGTCTGGCTAATGAAAAACTGTTTTTT
cdr3_aa: CASSLAQGLANEKLFF